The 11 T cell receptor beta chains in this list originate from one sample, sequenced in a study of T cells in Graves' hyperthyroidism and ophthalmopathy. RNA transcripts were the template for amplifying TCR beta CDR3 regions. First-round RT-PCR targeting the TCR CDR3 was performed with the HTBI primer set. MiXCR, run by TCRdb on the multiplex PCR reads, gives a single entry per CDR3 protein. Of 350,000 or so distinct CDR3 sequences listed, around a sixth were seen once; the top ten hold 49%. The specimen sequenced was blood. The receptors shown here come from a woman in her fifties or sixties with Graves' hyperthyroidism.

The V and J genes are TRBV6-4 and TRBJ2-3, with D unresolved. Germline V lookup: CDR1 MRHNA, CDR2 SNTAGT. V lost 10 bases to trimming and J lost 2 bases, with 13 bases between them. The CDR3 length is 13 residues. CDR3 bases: TGTGCCACCAGGCAGACGAACACAGATACGCAGTATTTT. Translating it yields CATRQTNTDTQYF.

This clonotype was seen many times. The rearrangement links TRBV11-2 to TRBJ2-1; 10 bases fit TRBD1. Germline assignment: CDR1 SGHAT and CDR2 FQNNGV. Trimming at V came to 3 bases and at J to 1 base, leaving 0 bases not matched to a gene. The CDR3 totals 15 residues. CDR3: CASSLDRGSYNEQFF. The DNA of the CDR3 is TGTGCCAGCAGCTTGGACAGGGGGTCCTACAATGAGCAGTTCTTC.

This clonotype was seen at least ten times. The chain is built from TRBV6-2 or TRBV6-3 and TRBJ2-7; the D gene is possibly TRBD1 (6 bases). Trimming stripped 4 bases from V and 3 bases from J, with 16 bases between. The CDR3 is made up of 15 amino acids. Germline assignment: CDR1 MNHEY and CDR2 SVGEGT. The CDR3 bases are TGTGCCAGCAGTTCCCCAGGGGACGGCGTCTACGAGCAGTACTTC. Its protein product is CASSSPGDGVYEQYF.

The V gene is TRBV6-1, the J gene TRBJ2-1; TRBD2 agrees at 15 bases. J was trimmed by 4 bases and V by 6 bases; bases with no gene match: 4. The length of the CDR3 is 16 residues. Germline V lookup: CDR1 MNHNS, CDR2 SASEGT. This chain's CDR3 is CASSRGLAGGYNEQFF. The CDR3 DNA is TGTGCCAGCAGCCGTGGACTAGCGGGGGGGTACAATGAGCAGTTCTTC.

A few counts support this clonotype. The CDR3 here is CASSPLAATNEKLFF. The CDR3 DNA reads as TGTGCCAGCAGTCCCCTCGCGGCAACTAATGAAAAACTGTTTTTT. This chain joins TRBV12-3 or TRBV12-4 and TRBJ1-4; no firm D call. The CDR3 sequence is 15 residues long. Trimming left V 5 bases short and J 0 bases short, with 10 bases between.

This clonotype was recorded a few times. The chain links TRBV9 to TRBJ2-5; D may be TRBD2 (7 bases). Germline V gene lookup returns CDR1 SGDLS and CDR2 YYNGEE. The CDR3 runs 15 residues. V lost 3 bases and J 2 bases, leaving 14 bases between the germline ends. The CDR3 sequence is CASSEGGAEQETQYF. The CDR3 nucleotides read TGTGCCAGCAGCGAAGGGGGGGCGGAGCAAGAGACCCAGTACTTC. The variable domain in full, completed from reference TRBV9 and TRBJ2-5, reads DSGVTQTPKHLITATGQRVTLRCSPRSGDLSVYWYQQSLDQGLQFLIQYYNGEERAKGNILERFSAQQFPDLHSELNLSSLELGDSALYFCASSEGGAEQETQYFGPGTRLLVL.

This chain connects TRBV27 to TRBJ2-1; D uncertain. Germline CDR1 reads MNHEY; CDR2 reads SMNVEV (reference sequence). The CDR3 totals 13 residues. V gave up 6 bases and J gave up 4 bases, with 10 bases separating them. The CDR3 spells CASSQTFYNEQFF. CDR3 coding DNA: TGTGCCAGCAGCCAAACCTTTTACAATGAGCAGTTCTTC.

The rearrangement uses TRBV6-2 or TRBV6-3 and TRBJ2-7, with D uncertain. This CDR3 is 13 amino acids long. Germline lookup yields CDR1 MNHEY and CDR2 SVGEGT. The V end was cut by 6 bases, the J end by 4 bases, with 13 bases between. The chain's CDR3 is CASSPVAAYEQYV. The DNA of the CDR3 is TGTGCCAGCAGCCCCGTGGCGGCATACGAGCAGTACGTC.

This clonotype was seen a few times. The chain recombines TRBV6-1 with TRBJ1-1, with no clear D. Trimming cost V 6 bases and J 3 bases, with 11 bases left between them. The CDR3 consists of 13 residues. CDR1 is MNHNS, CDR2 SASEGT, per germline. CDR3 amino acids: CASRREWDTEAFF. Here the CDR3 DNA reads TGTGCCAGCAGAAGGGAGTGGGACACTGAAGCTTTCTTT.

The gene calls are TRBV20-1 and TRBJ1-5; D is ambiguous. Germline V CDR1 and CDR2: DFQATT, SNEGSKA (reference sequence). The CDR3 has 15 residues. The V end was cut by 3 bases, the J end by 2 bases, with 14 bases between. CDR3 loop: CSASPPVSGNQPQHF. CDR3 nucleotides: TGCAGTGCTAGCCCTCCCGTTTCAGGCAATCAGCCCCAGCATTTT.

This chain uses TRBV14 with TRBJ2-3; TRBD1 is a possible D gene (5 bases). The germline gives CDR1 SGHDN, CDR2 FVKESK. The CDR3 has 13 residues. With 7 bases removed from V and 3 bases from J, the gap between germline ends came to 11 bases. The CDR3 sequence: CASKKGLTDTQYF. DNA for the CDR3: TGTGCCAGCAAAAAGGGGCTGACAGATACGCAGTATTTT.